This T cell receptor (beta chain) was recovered during a study of control samples from healthy donors and cancer patients. Sequenced by immunoSEQ multiplex PCR; TCRdb stores in-frame clones only, minus some. Of about 53,000 clones detected, roughly 90% appear once; the ten largest clones hold more than 12%. This clonotype was sampled from a man aged 55 to 69 with head and neck cancer. Sequencing input: PBMCs.

The CDR3, as DNA: TGCAGTGCTAGTAAGGGACGGGAGGAGCAGTACTTC. It is translated as CSASKGREEQYF. This chain joins TRBV20-1 and TRBJ2-7, with a tentative D call TRBD2 (6 bases). Per germline, CDR1 DFQATT and CDR2 SNEGSKA (reference sequence). CDR3 length: 12 residues. The V end lost 3 bases, the J end lost 7 bases, and 13 bases lay between the germline ends.